One sample yielded the 20 T cell receptor beta chains listed below, sequenced in a study of blood T cell repertoires in COVID-19 (dated by TCRdb to the early 2020s). Library generation was performed with the immunoSEQ multiplex PCR assay. This is the immuneACCESS table as TCRdb keeps it, with only in-frame sequences that have V and J called. A part of the clones is gone; compared with another copy, unresolved V genes explain less than half, and the rest is unexplained. The sample includes approximately 68,000 clones, with roughly 82% observed a single time. Approximately 19% of the sample is taken by the ten largest. The sequenced sample was peripheral blood. All receptors derive from a human donor in a cohort sampled during active COVID-19.

This chain's CDR3 is CASSFRTGYYEQYF. In DNA form, the CDR3 reads TGCGCCAGCAGCTTCCGGACAGGGTACTACGAGCAGTACTTC. J is TRBJ2-7 and V is TRBV5-1; the match to TRBD1 covers 8 bases. This CDR3 has 14 amino acids. CDR1 and CDR2 from the germline V gene are SGHRS and YFSETQ. The V segment lost 2 bases and the J segment 3 bases; nucleotides outside the gene matches: 4.

The chain links TRBV12-3 or TRBV12-4 to TRBJ2-7, with D maybe TRBD2 (5 bases). V shed 3 bases and J shed 7 bases, with 13 bases lying between them. The CDR3 spans 13 residues. This CDR3 reads CASSFNSEGEQYF. The DNA for the CDR3 is TGTGCCAGCAGTTTTAACTCAGAGGGAGAGCAGTACTTC.

This clone was recorded once. This chain connects TRBV3-1 (or the pseudogene TRBV3-2) to TRBJ2-2; the D gene is possibly TRBD1 (6 bases). V gave up 1 base and J gave up 5 bases, with 14 bases separating them. Germline loops: CDR1 LGHDT, CDR2 YNNKEL (reference sequence). The length of the CDR3 is 16 residues. The CDR3 nucleotides read TGTGCCAGCAGCCAAGGAACAGGGTATGGGACCGGGGAGCTGTTTTTT. Its protein product is CASSQGTGYGTGELFF.

This clone was recorded once. V and J are TRBV11-2 and TRBJ2-5; 11 bases map to TRBD2. Germline V lookup: CDR1 SGHAT, CDR2 FQNNGV. Losses at the gene ends were 4 bases for V and 6 bases for J; bases not matched to a gene: 7. The CDR3 is made up of 15 amino acids. The CDR3 loop is CASSWGLAEQKTQYF. DNA for the CDR3: TGTGCCAGCAGCTGGGGACTAGCGGAACAAAAGACCCAGTACTTC.

The chain carries TRBV7-2 and TRBJ1-1; D remains unclear. The V end lost 4 bases, the J end lost 1 base, and 10 bases lay between the germline ends. Germline V lookup: CDR1 SGHTA, CDR2 FQGNSA. CDR3 length: 14 amino acids. The CDR3 DNA is TGTGCCAGCAGCTCGTCGTGGGCGAACACTGAAGCTTTCTTT. Translating it yields CASSSSWANTEAFF.

The chain has TRBV5-4 and TRBJ2-3; D may be TRBD2 (7 bases). With 6 bases removed from V and 0 bases from J, the gap between germline ends came to 14 bases. The CDR3 sequence is 15 residues long. Germline V gene lookup returns CDR1 SGHNT and CDR2 YYREEE (reference sequence). CDR3 in DNA: TGTGCCAGCAATACGGGGGGCAGGAGCACAGATACGCAGTATTTT. This translates into CASNTGGRSTDTQYF.

In this sample, this clone turned up a few times. The chain uses TRBV18 and TRBJ2-7; tentatively, D is TRBD2 (6 bases). The V and J ends lost 1 base and 7 bases respectively, with 14 bases between them. The CDR3 is made up of 14 amino acids. CDR1 KGHSH and CDR2 LQKENI come from the germline V gene. The CDR3 nucleotides are TGTGCCAGCTCACCACTGGGGGGTTCGGGGGAGCAGTACTTC. The encoded protein is CASSPLGGSGEQYF.

The CDR3 here is CASSLGLEVTLQETQYF. The CDR3 region has the DNA TGTGCCAGCAGCTTAGGGCTCGAGGTGACGCTACAAGAGACCCAGTACTTC. The rearrangement links TRBV7-9 to TRBJ2-5, with D uncertain. Germline assignment: CDR1 SEHNR and CDR2 FQNEAQ (reference sequence). Trimming pared 1 base from V and 2 bases from J, leaving 17 bases between. The CDR3 spans 17 residues.

The chain recombines TRBV3-1 (or the pseudogene TRBV3-2) with TRBJ1-2; a weak D match, TRBD1 (6 bases). Germline CDR1 and CDR2: LGHDT and YNNKEL (reference sequence). There are 13 residues in the CDR3. V lost 1 base to trimming and J lost 12 bases, with 15 bases between them. This chain's CDR3 is CASSQGRDRSNTF. CDR3 bases: TGTGCCAGCAGCCAAGGTCGAGACAGGAGTAACACCTTC.

The genes are TRBV29-1 and TRBJ2-7, with 8 bases fitting TRBD1. Germline V gene sequence: CDR1 SQVTM, CDR2 ANQGSEA. V gave up 3 bases and J gave up 6 bases; unmatched junction bases: 4. There are 12 residues in the CDR3. Here the CDR3 DNA reads TGCAGCGTTGACAGGGGGCGTTCCGAGCAGTACTTC. It specifies CSVDRGRSEQYF.

The V gene is TRBV6-5, the J gene TRBJ1-2; D not resolved. V was clipped by 6 bases and J by 4 bases, with 9 bases between them. In germline, CDR1 is MNHEY, CDR2 SVGAGI. The CDR3 spans 12 residues. CDR3 loop: CASRLVAYGYTF. Written as DNA, the CDR3 is TGTGCCAGCAGACTCGTTGCCTATGGCTACACCTTC.

The chain links TRBV4-1 to TRBJ1-2; D call uncertain. Germline V gene data show CDR1 as MGHRA and CDR2 as YSYEKL. Trimming pared 3 bases from V and 10 bases from J, leaving 12 bases between. The CDR3 spans 12 residues. The CDR3 here is CASSQRDEDYTF. The DNA for the CDR3 is TGCGCCAGCAGCCAGAGAGACGAGGACTACACCTTC.

The chain links TRBV30 to TRBJ2-5, with 14 bases lining up with TRBD2. CDR3 length: 15 amino acids. Germline trimming cut 7 bases from V and 7 bases from J; bases unmatched to any gene: 11. Germline V gives CDR1 GTSNPN, CDR2 SVGIG (reference sequence). The CDR3 region is CASETSGGAKGTQYF. The CDR3 bases are TGTGCCTCAGAGACTAGCGGGGGGGCCAAAGGGACCCAGTACTTC.

The V call is TRBV11-1, the J call TRBJ2-1; possible D gene TRBD2, 7 bases. The CDR3 is 15 amino acids. V gave up 3 bases and J gave up 2 bases, with 11 bases separating them. In germline, CDR1 is SGHAT, CDR2 FQDESV (reference sequence). The CDR3 here is CASSFRGGTYNEQFF. The CDR3 coding sequence is TGTGCCAGCAGCTTTAGGGGGGGAACCTACAATGAGCAGTTCTTC.

The chain is built from TRBV13 and TRBJ1-1; 11 bases are shared with TRBD1. Per germline, CDR1 PRHDT and CDR2 FYEKMQ (reference sequence). With 4 bases clipped from V and 7 bases from J, the junction kept 8 bases outside the gene matches. The CDR3 totals 15 residues. In DNA form, the CDR3 reads TGTGCCAGCAGCTCCCGGGACAGGGGGGACCGTGAAGCTTTCTTT. This sequence encodes CASSSRDRGDREAFF.

The chain employs TRBV30 and TRBJ2-7; tentative D call: TRBD2 (5 bases). This CDR3 is built from 14 residues. Trimming took 0 bases from V and 6 from J, leaving 15 bases between them. CDR1 and CDR2 from the germline V gene are GTSNPN and SVGIG (reference sequence). The CDR3 DNA sequence: TGTGCCTGGAGTGTGGGAGACATCGTGGTCGAGCAGTACTTC. Its translation: CAWSVGDIVVEQYF.

The table lists this clone with a few counts. The chain joins TRBV11-2 to TRBJ1-2; 7 nucleotides match TRBD1. The CDR3 extends over 13 amino acids. CDR1 is SGHAT and CDR2 is FQNNGV in the germline V gene. The trim removed 6 bases at V and 8 bases at J, leaving 9 bases unmatched. CDR3 sequence reads: CASRKIGQAGYTF. CDR3 DNA sequence: TGTGCCAGCAGGAAGATCGGACAGGCGGGCTACACCTTC.

CDR3 protein: CASSLLAETQYF. For the CDR3, the DNA is TGTGCCAGCAGTTTGCTAGCGGAGACCCAGTACTTC. The V call is TRBV12-3 or TRBV12-4, the J call TRBJ2-5; D possibly corresponds to TRBD2 (6 bases). The CDR3 has 12 amino acids. V gave up 3 bases and J gave up 5 bases, with 7 bases separating them.

This CDR3 is CASSFKNTEAFF. The CDR3 DNA is TGTGCCAGCAGCTTTAAGAACACTGAAGCTTTCTTT. The rearrangement joins TRBV5-4 to TRBJ1-1; D is ambiguous. V was shortened by 2 bases and J by 1 base, with 3 bases between the two germline ends. This CDR3 comprises 12 residues. Germline V gene data show CDR1 as SGHNT and CDR2 as YYREEE (reference sequence).

The gene calls are TRBV27 and TRBJ1-1; D remains unclear. Germline V gives CDR1 MNHEY, CDR2 SMNVEV (reference sequence). The V and J ends lost 0 bases and 0 bases respectively, with 8 bases between them. The length of the CDR3 is 15 residues. In nucleotides, the CDR3 is TGTGCCAGCAGTTTATCCACGGGAATGAACACTGAAGCTTTCTTT. It specifies CASSLSTGMNTEAFF.